This TCR beta chain was retrieved from a study of EBV T-cell therapy then PD-1 blockade in nasopharyngeal carcinoma. A word on this clone: The antigen is unknown.

This CDR3 has 16 amino acids. V was pared by 4 bases and J by 8 bases, with 18 bases between. Germline-derived CDR1 and CDR2 are MGHRA and YSYEKL. The method was immunoSEQ multiplex PCR; TCRdb's version includes in-frame clones alone and lacks a portion of them. The sample lists about 17,000 clones, 65% to 85% seen once, with over 25% in the top ten. The treatment here: AdE1-LMPpoly-expanded autologous EBV-specific T-cell therapy followed by anti-PD-1 nivolumab. The chain is built from TRBV4-1 and TRBJ1-6, with D hard to call. The sequence was collected from a man aged 35-49 years with nasopharyngeal carcinoma. Sequenced material: CD8+ T cells from blood, taken at day 0 from a patient whose treatment included autologous EBV-specific T cells and nivolumab. CDR3 loop: CASSPRRAGSDSPLHF. In nucleotides, the CDR3 is TGCGCCAGCAGCCCACGAAGGGCGGGGTCTGATTCACCCCTCCACTTT.